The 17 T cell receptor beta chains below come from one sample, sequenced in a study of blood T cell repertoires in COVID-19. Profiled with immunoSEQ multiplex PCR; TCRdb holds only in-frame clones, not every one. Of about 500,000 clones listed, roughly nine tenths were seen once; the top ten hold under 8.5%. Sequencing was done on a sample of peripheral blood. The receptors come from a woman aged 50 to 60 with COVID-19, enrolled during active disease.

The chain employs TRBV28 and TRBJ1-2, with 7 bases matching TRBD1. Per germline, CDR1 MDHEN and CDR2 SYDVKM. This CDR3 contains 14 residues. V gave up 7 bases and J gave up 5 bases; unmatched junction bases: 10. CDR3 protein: CASTSTGPSYGYTF. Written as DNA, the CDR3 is TGTGCCAGCACCTCGACAGGGCCATCTTATGGCTACACCTTC.

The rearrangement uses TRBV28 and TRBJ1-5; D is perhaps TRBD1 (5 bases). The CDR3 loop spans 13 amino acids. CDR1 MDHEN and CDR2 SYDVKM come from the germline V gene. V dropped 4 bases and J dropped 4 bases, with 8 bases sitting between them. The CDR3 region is CASSSGGNQPQHF. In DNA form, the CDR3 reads TGTGCCAGCAGTTCCGGGGGGAATCAGCCCCAGCATTTT.

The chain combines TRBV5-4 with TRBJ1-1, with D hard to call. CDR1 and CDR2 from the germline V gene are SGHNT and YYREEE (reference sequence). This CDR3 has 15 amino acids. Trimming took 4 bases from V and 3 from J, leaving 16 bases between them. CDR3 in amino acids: CASSRQGLRDTEAFF. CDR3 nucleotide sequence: TGTGCCAGCAGCCGGCAAGGGTTGAGGGACACTGAAGCTTTCTTT. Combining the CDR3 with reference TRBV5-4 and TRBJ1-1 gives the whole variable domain ETGVTQSPTHLIKTRGQQVTLRCSSQSGHNTVSWYQQALGQGPQFIFQYYREEENGRGNFPPRFSGLQFPNYSSELNVNALELDDSALYLCASSRQGLRDTEAFFGQGTRLTVV.

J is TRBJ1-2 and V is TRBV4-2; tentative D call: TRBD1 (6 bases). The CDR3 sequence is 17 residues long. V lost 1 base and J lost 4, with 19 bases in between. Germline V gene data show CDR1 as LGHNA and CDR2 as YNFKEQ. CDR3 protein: CASSQGGVGQLTYGYTF. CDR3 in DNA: TGTGCCAGCAGCCAAGGAGGCGTAGGACAGTTGACCTATGGCTACACCTTC.

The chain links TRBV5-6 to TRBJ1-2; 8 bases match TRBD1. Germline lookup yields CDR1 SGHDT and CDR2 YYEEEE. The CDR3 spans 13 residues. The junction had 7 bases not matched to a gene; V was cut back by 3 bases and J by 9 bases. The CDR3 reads CASSSVQGGRYTF. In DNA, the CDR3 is TGTGCCAGCAGCTCAGTACAGGGGGGACGCTACACCTTC.

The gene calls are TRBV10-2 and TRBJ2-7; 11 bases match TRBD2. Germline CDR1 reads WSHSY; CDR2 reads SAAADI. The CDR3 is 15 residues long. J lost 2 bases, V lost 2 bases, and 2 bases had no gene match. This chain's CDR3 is CASSEPGLAAYEQYF. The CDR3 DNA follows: TGCGCCAGCAGTGAGCCGGGACTAGCGGCCTACGAGCAGTACTTC.

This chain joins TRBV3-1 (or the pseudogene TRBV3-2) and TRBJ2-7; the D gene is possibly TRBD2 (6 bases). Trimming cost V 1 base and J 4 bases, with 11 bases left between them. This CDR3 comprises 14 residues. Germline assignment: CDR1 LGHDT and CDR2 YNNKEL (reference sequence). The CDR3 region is CASSQGLARYEQYF. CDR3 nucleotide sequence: TGTGCCAGCAGCCAAGGGCTAGCGCGGTACGAGCAGTACTTC.

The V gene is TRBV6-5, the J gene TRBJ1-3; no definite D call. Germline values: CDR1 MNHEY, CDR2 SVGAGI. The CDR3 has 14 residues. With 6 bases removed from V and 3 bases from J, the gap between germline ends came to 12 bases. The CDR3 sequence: CASRLEGGGNTIYF. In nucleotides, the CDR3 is TGTGCCAGCAGGCTGGAGGGAGGTGGAAACACCATATATTTT.

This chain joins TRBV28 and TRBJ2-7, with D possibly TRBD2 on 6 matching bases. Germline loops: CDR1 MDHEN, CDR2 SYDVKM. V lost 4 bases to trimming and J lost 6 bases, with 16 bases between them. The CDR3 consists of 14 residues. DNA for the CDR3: TGTGCCAGCAGTTGGGCGGGGATAAGTCCCGAGCAGTACTTC. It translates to CASSWAGISPEQYF.

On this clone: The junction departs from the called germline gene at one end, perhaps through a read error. The CDR3 reads CSASGGQFPAF. The CDR3 DNA reads as TGCAGTGCTAGTGGGGGACAGTTTCCGGCCTTC. The rearrangement joins TRBV20-1 to TRBJ1-2; 7 nucleotides line up with TRBD1. There are 11 residues in the CDR3. Germline CDR1 DFQATT, CDR2 SNEGSKA (reference sequence).

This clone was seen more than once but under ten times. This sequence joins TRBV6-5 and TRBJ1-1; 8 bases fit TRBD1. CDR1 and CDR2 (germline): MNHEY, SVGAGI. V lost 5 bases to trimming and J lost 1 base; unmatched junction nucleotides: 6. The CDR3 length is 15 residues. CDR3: CASSPDRGRNTEAFF. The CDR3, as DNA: TGTGCCAGCAGTCCCGACAGGGGCAGGAACACTGAAGCTTTCTTT.

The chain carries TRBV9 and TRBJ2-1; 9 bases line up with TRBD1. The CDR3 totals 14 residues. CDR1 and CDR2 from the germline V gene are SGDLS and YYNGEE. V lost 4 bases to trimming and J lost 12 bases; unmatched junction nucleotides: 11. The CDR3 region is CASSPSGTGSLQFF. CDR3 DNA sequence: TGTGCCAGCAGCCCCTCCGGGACAGGGTCCTTGCAGTTCTTC.

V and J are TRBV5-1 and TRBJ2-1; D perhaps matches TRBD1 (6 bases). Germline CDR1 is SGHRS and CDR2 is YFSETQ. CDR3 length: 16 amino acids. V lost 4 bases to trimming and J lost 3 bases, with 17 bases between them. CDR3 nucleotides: TGCGCCAGCAGCCGGGGTCGGACAGATCACTACAATGAGCAGTTCTTC. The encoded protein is CASSRGRTDHYNEQFF.

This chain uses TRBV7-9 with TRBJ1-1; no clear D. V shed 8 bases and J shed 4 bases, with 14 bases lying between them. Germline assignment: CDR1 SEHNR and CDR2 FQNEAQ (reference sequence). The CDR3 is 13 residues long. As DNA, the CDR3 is TGTGCCAGCGGACTGATTAGTGGCACTGAAGCTTTCTTT. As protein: CASGLISGTEAFF.

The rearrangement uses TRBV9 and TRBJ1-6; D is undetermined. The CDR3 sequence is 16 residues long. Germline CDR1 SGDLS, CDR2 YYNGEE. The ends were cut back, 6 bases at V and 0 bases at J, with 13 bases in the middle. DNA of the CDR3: TGTGCCAGCACCCTTAGCCCGAGCTCCTATAATTCACCCCTCCACTTT. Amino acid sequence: CASTLSPSSYNSPLHF.

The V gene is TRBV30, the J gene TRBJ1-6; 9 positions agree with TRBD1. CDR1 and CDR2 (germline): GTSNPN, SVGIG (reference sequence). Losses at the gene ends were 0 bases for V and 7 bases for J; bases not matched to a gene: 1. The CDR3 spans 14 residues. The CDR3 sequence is CAWSVQGANSPLHF. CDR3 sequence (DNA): TGTGCCTGGAGTGTACAGGGGGCCAATTCACCCCTCCACTTT.

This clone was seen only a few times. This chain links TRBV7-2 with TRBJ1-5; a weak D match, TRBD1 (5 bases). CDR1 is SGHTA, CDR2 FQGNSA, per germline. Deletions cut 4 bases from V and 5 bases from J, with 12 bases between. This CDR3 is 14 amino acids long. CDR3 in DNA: TGTGCCAGCAGCTCGGTGCTAGGGGATCAGCCCCAGCATTTT. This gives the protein CASSSVLGDQPQHF.